Listed here is a single T cell receptor (beta chain). The entry originates in a study of blood T cell repertoires in COVID-19. Study-wide context: The samples span acute and convalescent COVID-19 from the United States, Italy and Spain.

Produced via immunoSEQ multiplex PCR; TCRdb's table is partial and in-frame only. The sample shows some 220,000 clones, roughly four fifths of them seen only once. Trimming pared 2 bases from V and 0 bases from J, leaving 8 bases between. The CDR3 is made up of 15 amino acids. In germline, CDR1 is SGHTA, CDR2 FQGNSA. Input material: peripheral blood. This sequence was found in a woman in her seventies with COVID-19, enrolled during active disease. J is TRBJ2-4 and V is TRBV7-2; maybe TRBD1 (5 bases). As DNA, the CDR3 is TGTGCCAGCAGCTTATCTGGGGCAGCCAAAAACATTCAGTACTTC. It translates to CASSLSGAAKNIQYF.